The 13 T cell receptor beta chains listed next were all sequenced from one sample in a study of shared clonotypes between healthy human individuals. Profiling relied on immunoSEQ multiplex PCR, and the TCRdb table lists in-frame clones only, not all of them. The sample comprises some 2.1 million clones, around 95% of which are singletons, and 0.1% to 0.15% rests with the top ten. Sequencing input: naive CD4+ T cells sorted from blood. Sample subset: CD45RA+ positively selected. All receptors derive from a young man in good health.

This sequence joins TRBV11-3 and TRBJ2-7; 10 bases are a match to TRBD2. The CDR3 runs to 14 residues. Trimming took 5 bases from V and 3 from J; bases not matched to a gene: 4. Germline assignment: CDR1 SGHNT and CDR2 YENEEA. The CDR3 sequence: CASSPRTSGYEQYF. The CDR3 nucleotides are TGTGCCAGCAGCCCCCGGACTAGCGGCTACGAGCAGTACTTC.

This clone came up once. The chain is built from TRBV15 and TRBJ2-2; the match to TRBD2 covers 7 bases. Germline V gene lookup returns CDR1 LNHNV and CDR2 YYDKDF (reference sequence). Trimming at V came to 2 bases and at J to 6 bases, leaving 9 bases not matched to a gene. The CDR3 is 16 amino acids. CDR3 protein: CATSRRTVSGPGELFF. The CDR3 DNA follows: TGTGCCACCAGCAGAAGGACTGTTAGCGGGCCCGGGGAGCTGTTTTTT.

This rearrangement joins TRBV9 to TRBJ2-3; D is perhaps TRBD2 (6 bases). Germline assignment: CDR1 SGDLS and CDR2 YYNGEE. The CDR3 has 15 residues. Trimming left V 3 bases short and J 6 bases short, with 17 bases between. The CDR3 coding sequence is TGTGCCAGCAGCGGAGCGGCATCAGGAGGGGATACGCAGTATTTT. Its protein is CASSGAASGGDTQYF.

The chain combines TRBV4-3 with TRBJ1-5; D is unclear. Germline V gene data show CDR1 as LGHNA and CDR2 as YSLEER. This CDR3 has 16 residues. V was clipped by 1 base and J by 3 bases, with 13 bases between them. CDR3 residues: CASSQGHSAINQPQHF. CDR3 coding DNA: TGCGCCAGCAGCCAAGGGCACAGCGCAATCAATCAGCCCCAGCATTTT.

The V and J genes are TRBV9 and TRBJ2-1; 9 nucleotides line up with TRBD2. The V gene's germline CDR1 is SGDLS and CDR2 YYNGEE. The CDR3 has 17 amino acids. V trimming: 0 bases; J trimming: 6 bases; junction bases outside the gene matches: 10. CDR3 sequence: CASSVGGRGGAVNEQFF. DNA of the CDR3: TGTGCCAGCAGCGTAGGTGGGCGGGGGGGCGCCGTCAATGAGCAGTTCTTC.

The gene calls are TRBV2 and TRBJ2-5, with a possible D match to TRBD2 (6 bases). This CDR3 is 14 amino acids long. V lost 5 bases and J lost 5, with 15 bases in between. CDR1 is SNHLY and CDR2 is FYNNEI in the germline V gene. CDR3 region: CASSRKGGGETQYF. Written as DNA, the CDR3 is TGTGCCAGCAGTAGGAAGGGAGGTGGGGAGACCCAGTACTTC. Full variable domain (missing parts from reference TRBV2 and TRBJ2-5): EPEVTQTPSHQVTQMGQEVILRCVPISNHLYFYWYRQILGQKVEFLVSFYNNEISEKSEIFDDQFSVERPDGSNFTLKIRSTKLEDSAMYFCASSRKGGGETQYFGPGTRLLVL.

The chain is built from TRBV10-1 and TRBJ1-1, with D perhaps matching TRBD1 (6 bases). The CDR3 contains 14 residues. The ends were cut back, 8 bases at V and 4 bases at J, with 17 bases in the middle. CDR1 is WNHNN, CDR2 SYGVQD, per germline (reference sequence). Written as DNA, the CDR3 is TGCGCCAGCTGTACGGGGGGCGAGTGCACTGAAGCTTTCTTT. Amino acids: CASCTGGECTEAFF.

V usage is TRBV5-5 and J usage is TRBJ2-1; TRBD1 matches 7 bases. Germline V gene data show CDR1 as SGHKS and CDR2 as YYEKEE (reference sequence). The ends lost 6 bases at V and 0 bases at J; junction bases unmatched: 6. This CDR3 has 15 residues. The CDR3 is CASKQGPSSYNEQFF. The CDR3 DNA reads as TGTGCCAGCAAACAGGGGCCGAGCTCCTACAATGAGCAGTTCTTC.

The V call is TRBV7-2, the J call TRBJ2-7, with 10 bases lining up with TRBD2. CDR3 length: 16 amino acids. J lost 2 bases, V lost 5 bases, and 9 bases had no gene match. Germline loops: CDR1 SGHTA, CDR2 FQGNSA. CDR3 nucleotides: TGTGCCAGCAGCGGGGGACTGCTAGCGGGGGCCTACGAGCAGTACTTC. As protein: CASSGGLLAGAYEQYF.

This chain connects TRBV5-1 to TRBJ2-5; TRBD2 matches at 11 bases. CDR1 and CDR2 from the germline V gene are SGHRS and YFSETQ. V lost 2 bases and J lost 4; bases outside the gene matches: 4. This CDR3 contains 15 residues. The CDR3: CASSFTSGRGETQYF. The CDR3 coding sequence is TGCGCCAGCAGCTTCACTAGCGGGAGAGGAGAGACCCAGTACTTC.

The chain has TRBV4-3 and TRBJ2-6; 7 bases are a match to TRBD1. CDR1 and CDR2 from the germline V gene are LGHNA and YSLEER. With 2 bases clipped from V and 0 bases from J, the junction kept 13 bases outside the gene matches. This CDR3 region has 20 residues. The CDR3: CASSQRRQGTDFSGANVLTF. CDR3 DNA sequence: TGCGCCAGCAGCCAAAGGCGACAGGGAACTGACTTCTCTGGGGCCAACGTCCTGACTTTC.

The V call is TRBV5-1, the J call TRBJ1-6, with D uncertain. The ends were cut back, 2 bases at V and 6 bases at J, with 9 bases in the middle. Per the germline V gene, CDR1 is SGHRS and CDR2 is YFSETQ. The CDR3 runs 14 residues. CDR3 loop: CASSFQLVNSPLHF. CDR3 coding DNA: TGCGCCAGCAGCTTCCAGCTTGTTAATTCACCCCTCCACTTT.

The chain is built from TRBV30 and TRBJ1-1; D unclear. This CDR3 is 13 amino acids long. Between the trimmed V and J ends, which lost 7 bases and 1 base, there was a span of 13 bases. Germline V gene sequence: CDR1 GTSNPN, CDR2 SVGIG (reference sequence). CDR3 sequence reads: CASHRQANTEAFF. CDR3 DNA: TGTGCCTCGCACCGACAAGCGAACACTGAAGCTTTCTTT.